The 13 T cell receptor beta chains in this list originate from one sample, sequenced in a study of blood T cells in healthy people across ages. A sample-barcoded 5' primer and a J-beta primer mix were used in a second PCR of roughly 7 to 12 cycles. TCRdb re-called the 5' RACE reads with MiXCR, one entry per CDR3 protein. The profile shows about 1.4 million distinct CDR3 sequences, approximately 59% of them singletons. The sequenced sample consisted of blood. The receptors originated from a young man in good health.

This clonotype was observed a few times. This sequence joins TRBV29-1 and TRBJ2-1, with no clear D. This CDR3 contains 14 residues. V was shortened by 0 bases and J by 2 bases, with 8 bases between the two germline ends. CDR1 and CDR2 from the germline V gene are SQVTM and ANQGSEA. CDR3 sequence (DNA): TGCAGCGTTGAAGATGAATTAACCTACAATGAGCAGTTCTTC. This codes for CSVEDELTYNEQFF.

The CDR3 sequence is CSATDRGEIAEAFF. For the CDR3, the DNA is TGCAGCGCCACGGACAGGGGCGAAATTGCTGAAGCTTTCTTT. The V call is TRBV29-1, the J call TRBJ1-1; TRBD1 matches 9 bases. J lost 6 bases, V lost 7 bases, and 12 bases had no gene match. Germline loops: CDR1 SQVTM, CDR2 ANQGSEA. The CDR3 totals 14 residues.

This sequence joins TRBV21-1 and TRBJ2-3; no DNA check was done on the table's D call, TRBD1. TRBV21-1 is marked as a pseudogene. This CDR3 has 17 residues. CDR3 sequence: CASSKGHRGRVTDTQYF. The CDR3 DNA is TGTGCCAGCAGCAAAGGCCACAGGGGGCGAGTGACAGATACGCAGTATTTT.

V gene TRBV12-3 or TRBV12-4 combines with J gene TRBJ1-1, with D possibly matching TRBD1 (5 bases). The CDR3 extends over 13 amino acids. V was trimmed by 6 bases and J by 8 bases, leaving 16 bases between them. The CDR3 sequence is CASSPGRRTEAFF. The CDR3 region has the DNA TGTGCCAGCAGCCCGGGACGTCGGACGGAAGCTTTCTTT.

This clonotype was found a few times. The chain links TRBV24-1 to TRBJ1-2, with D hard to call. Germline V gene data show CDR1 as KGHDR and CDR2 as SFDVKD. The CDR3 is made up of 11 amino acids. V was shortened by 2 bases and J by 4 bases, with 1 base between the two germline ends. The CDR3 nucleotides read TGTGCCACCAGTGATTCCTATGGCTACACCTTC. Its translation is CATSDSYGYTF.

This clonotype was found many times. The J gene is TRBJ2-2, the V gene TRBV6-2 or TRBV6-3; D unclear. CDR1 and CDR2 from the germline V gene are MNHEY and SVGEGT. Trimming pared 2 bases from V and 5 bases from J, leaving 9 bases between. This CDR3 is 14 amino acids long. The CDR3 region is CASSYDDGTGELFF. The CDR3 region has the DNA TGTGCCAGCAGTTACGACGATGGAACCGGGGAGCTGTTTTTT.

V gene TRBV5-1 combines with J gene TRBJ2-3, with 7 bases fitting TRBD2. This CDR3 is built from 14 residues. CDR1 SGHRS and CDR2 YFSETQ come from the germline V gene. V shed 3 bases, J shed 2 bases, and the junction held 3 bases outside the gene matches. The CDR3 loop reads CASSYSGFTDTQYF. The CDR3 DNA sequence: TGCGCCAGCAGCTATAGCGGGTTCACAGATACGCAGTATTTT.

A single count supports this clonotype. This sequence joins TRBV12-3 or TRBV12-4 and TRBJ2-1; unclear D gene. This CDR3 has 16 residues. The V and J ends lost 4 bases and 5 bases respectively, with 18 bases between them. The CDR3 DNA is TGTGCCAGCAGTTCCACCCCTCTTATGGGCAACAATGAGCAGTTCTTC. This sequence encodes CASSSTPLMGNNEQFF.

The J gene is TRBJ2-3, the V gene TRBV2, with D possibly called TRBD1 or TRBD2 (6 bases each). CDR1 is SNHLY and CDR2 is FYNNEI in the germline V gene. V lost 8 bases and J 9 bases, leaving 15 bases between the germline ends. This CDR3 is 12 amino acids long. The CDR3 DNA follows: TGTGCCAGCGGGCCCTTGGGGGGCACGCAGTATTTT. Its protein product is CASGPLGGTQYF. Based on the CDR3 plus reference TRBV2 and TRBJ2-3, the full variable domain is EPEVTQTPSHQVTQMGQEVILRCVPISNHLYFYWYRQILGQKVEFLVSFYNNEISEKSEIFDDQFSVERPDGSNFTLKIRSTKLEDSAMYFCASGPLGGTQYFGPGTRLTVL.

The rearrangement uses TRBV3-1 and TRBJ2-7; TRBD1 matches 8 bases. Germline CDR1 is LGHDT and CDR2 is YNNKEL (reference sequence). This CDR3 has 15 residues. The J segment lost 4 bases and the V segment lost 5 bases, leaving 10 bases of the junction unmatched. The CDR3 coding sequence is TGTGCCAGCAGCTACACATCGGACAGGGCGTACGAGCAGTACTTC. Translated, it gives CASSYTSDRAYEQYF.

The rearrangement joins TRBV4-1 to TRBJ1-1; D is unclear. V lost 1 base to trimming and J lost 6 bases, with 9 bases between them. Germline V gives CDR1 MGHRA, CDR2 YSYEKL. This CDR3 is 13 amino acids long. This chain's CDR3 is CASSQVGKSEAFF. The CDR3 DNA reads TGCGCCAGCAGCCAAGTAGGGAAATCTGAAGCTTTCTTT.

This chain links TRBV7-9 with TRBJ1-2; tentatively, D is TRBD1 (6 bases). CDR1 SEHNR and CDR2 FQNEAQ come from the germline V gene (reference sequence). Trimming left V 5 bases short and J 1 base short, with 17 bases between. This CDR3 is built from 16 residues. CDR3 in DNA: TGTGCCAGCAGCCCGTGGGGGCAGGAGGGTAACTATGGCTACACCTTC. Residues: CASSPWGQEGNYGYTF.

This clonotype was seen once. This chain connects TRBV7-9 to TRBJ2-6; TRBD2 is a possible D gene (6 bases). This CDR3 spans 18 amino acids. The germline CDR1 and CDR2 sequences are SEHNR and FQNEAQ (reference sequence). V lost 4 bases and J lost 2, with 18 bases in between. The CDR3 spells CASSYPGELRPGANVLTF. CDR3 DNA: TGTGCCAGCAGCTACCCGGGGGAATTAAGGCCTGGGGCCAACGTCCTGACTTTC.